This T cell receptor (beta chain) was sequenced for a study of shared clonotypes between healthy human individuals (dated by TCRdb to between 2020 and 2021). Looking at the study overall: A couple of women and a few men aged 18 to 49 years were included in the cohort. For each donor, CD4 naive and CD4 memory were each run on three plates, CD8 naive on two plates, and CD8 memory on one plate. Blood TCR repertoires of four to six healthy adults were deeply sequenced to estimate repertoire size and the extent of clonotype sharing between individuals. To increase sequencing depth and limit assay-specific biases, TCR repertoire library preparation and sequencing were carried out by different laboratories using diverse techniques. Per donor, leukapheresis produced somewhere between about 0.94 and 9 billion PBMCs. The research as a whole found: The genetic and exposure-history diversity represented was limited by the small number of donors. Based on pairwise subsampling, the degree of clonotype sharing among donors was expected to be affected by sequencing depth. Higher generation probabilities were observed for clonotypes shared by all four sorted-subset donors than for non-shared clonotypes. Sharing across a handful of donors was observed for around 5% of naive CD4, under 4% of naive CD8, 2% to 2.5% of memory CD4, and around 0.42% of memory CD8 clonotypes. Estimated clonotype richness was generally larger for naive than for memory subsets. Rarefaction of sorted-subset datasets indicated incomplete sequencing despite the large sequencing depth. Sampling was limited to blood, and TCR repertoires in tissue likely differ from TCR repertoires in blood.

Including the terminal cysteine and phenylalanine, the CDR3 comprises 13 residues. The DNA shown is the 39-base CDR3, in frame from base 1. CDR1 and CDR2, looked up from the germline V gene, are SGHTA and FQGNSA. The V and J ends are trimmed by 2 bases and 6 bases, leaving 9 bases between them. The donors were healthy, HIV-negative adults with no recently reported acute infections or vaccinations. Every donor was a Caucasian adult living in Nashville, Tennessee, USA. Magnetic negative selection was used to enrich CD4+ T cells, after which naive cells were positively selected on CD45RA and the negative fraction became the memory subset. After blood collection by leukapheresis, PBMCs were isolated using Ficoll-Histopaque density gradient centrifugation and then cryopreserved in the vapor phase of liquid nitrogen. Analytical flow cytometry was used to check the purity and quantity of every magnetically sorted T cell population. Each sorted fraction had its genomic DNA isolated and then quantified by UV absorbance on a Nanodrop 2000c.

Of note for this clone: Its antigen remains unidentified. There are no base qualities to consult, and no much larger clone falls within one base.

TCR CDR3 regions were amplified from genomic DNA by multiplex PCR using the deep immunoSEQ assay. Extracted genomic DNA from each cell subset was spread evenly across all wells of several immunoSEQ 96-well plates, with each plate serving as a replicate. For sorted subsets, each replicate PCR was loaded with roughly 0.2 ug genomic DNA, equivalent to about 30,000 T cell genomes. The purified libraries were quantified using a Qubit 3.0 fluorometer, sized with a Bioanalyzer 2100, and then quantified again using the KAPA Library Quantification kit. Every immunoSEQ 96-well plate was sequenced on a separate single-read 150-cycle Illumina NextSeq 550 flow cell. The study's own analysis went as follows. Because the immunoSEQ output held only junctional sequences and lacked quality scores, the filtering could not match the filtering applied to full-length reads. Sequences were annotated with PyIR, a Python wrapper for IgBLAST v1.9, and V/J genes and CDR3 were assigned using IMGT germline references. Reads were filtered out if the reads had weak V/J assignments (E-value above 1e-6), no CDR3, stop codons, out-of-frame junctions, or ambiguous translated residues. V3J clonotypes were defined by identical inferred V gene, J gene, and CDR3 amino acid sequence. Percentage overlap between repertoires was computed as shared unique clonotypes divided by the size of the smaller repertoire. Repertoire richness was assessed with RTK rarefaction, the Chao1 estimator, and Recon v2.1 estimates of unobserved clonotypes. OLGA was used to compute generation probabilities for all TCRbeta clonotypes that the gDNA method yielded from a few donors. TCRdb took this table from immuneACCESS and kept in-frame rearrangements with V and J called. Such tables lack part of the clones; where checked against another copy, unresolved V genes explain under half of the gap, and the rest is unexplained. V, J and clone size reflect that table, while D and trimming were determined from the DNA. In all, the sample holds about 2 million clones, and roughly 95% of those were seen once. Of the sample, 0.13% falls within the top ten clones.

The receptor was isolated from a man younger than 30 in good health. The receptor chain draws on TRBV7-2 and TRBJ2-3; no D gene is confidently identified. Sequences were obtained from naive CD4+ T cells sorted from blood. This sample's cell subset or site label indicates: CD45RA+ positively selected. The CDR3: CASSLMVGDTQYF. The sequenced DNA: TGTGCCAGCAGCTTAATGGTAGGCGATACGCAGTATTTT.